Presented here are 13 T cell receptor beta chains from one specimen sequenced in a study of blood T cell repertoires in COVID-19. TCRdb's table, derived via immunoSEQ multiplex PCR, lists solely in-frame clones and lacks some. The data show about 85,000 clones, almost 90% seen once. Specimen: peripheral blood. Source of these receptors: a woman older than 75 with active or convalescent COVID-19.

The chain couples TRBV19 to TRBJ2-2; TRBD1 matches 7 bases. The trim removed 1 base at V and 4 bases at J, leaving 6 bases unmatched. Germline CDR1 is LNHDA and CDR2 is SQIVND (reference sequence). The CDR3 spans 16 residues. The CDR3 coding sequence is TGTGCCAGTAGTATAGGACAGGGCGTACCCACCGGGGAGCTGTTTTTT. This sequence encodes CASSIGQGVPTGELFF. The full variable domain, completed using reference TRBV19 and TRBJ2-2, is DGGITQSPKYLFRKEGQNVTLSCEQNLNHDAMYWYRQDPGQGLRLIYYSQIVNDFQKGDIAEGYSVSREKKESFPLTVTSAQKNPTAFYLCASSIGQGVPTGELFFGEGSRLTVL.

To note about this clone: Other DNA variants within this sample encode the same CDR3. The chain employs TRBV5-1 and TRBJ2-5; TRBD1 aligns across 11 bases. There are 14 residues in the CDR3. Per germline, CDR1 SGHRS and CDR2 YFSETQ. The junction had 3 bases not matched to a gene; V was cut back by 4 bases and J by 4 bases. As DNA, the CDR3 is TGCGCCAGCAGCCCGGGGACAGGGGGAGAGACCCAGTACTTC. Translating gives CASSPGTGGETQYF.

The J gene is TRBJ1-3, the V gene TRBV9; TRBD1 is a possible D gene (5 bases). The CDR3 is made up of 16 amino acids. Trimming left V 3 bases short and J 0 bases short, with 13 bases between. Germline loops: CDR1 SGDLS, CDR2 YYNGEE. This chain's CDR3 is CASSEQPRVSGNTIYF. The DNA of the CDR3 is TGTGCCAGCAGCGAACAACCCAGGGTCTCTGGAAACACCATATATTTT.

The rearrangement uses TRBV7-8 and TRBJ1-1; D possibly corresponds to TRBD1 (6 bases). The V gene lost 5 bases and the J gene lost 1 base, with 8 bases spanning the gap. CDR3 length: 13 amino acids. Germline assignment: CDR1 SGHVS and CDR2 FQNEAQ. CDR3 protein: CASSRDKNTEAFF. In nucleotides, the CDR3 is TGTGCCAGCAGCCGGGACAAGAACACTGAAGCTTTCTTT.

The sample holds a few counts of this clone. This chain uses TRBV24-1 with TRBJ1-2; D is possibly TRBD1 (6 bases). Between the trimmed V and J ends, which lost 7 bases and 4 bases, there was a span of 18 bases. CDR1 is KGHDR and CDR2 is SFDVKD in the germline V gene. This CDR3 region has 15 residues. CDR3 sequence reads: CATRIPGDTLYGYTF. DNA for the CDR3: TGTGCCACCAGAATACCCGGGGACACCCTCTATGGCTACACCTTC.

The rearrangement uses TRBV27 and TRBJ2-7; 8 bases agree with TRBD2. There are 12 residues in the CDR3. V trimming: 4 bases; J trimming: 10 bases; junction bases outside the gene matches: 6. Germline V CDR1 and CDR2: MNHEY, SMNVEV (reference sequence). This CDR3 is CASSYTSGVQYF. In nucleotides, the CDR3 is TGTGCCAGCAGTTATACTAGCGGCGTACAGTACTTC.

The rearrangement uses TRBV18 and TRBJ1-5; TRBD1 matches 8 bases. The CDR3 sequence is 18 residues long. Germline V lookup: CDR1 KGHSH, CDR2 LQKENI. J gave up 2 bases and V 1 base, and 10 bases lay outside the gene matches. The CDR3 nucleotides are TGTGCCAGCTCACCACTTGGGACAGGCCGAGGTGGCAATCAGCCCCAGCATTTT. Residues: CASSPLGTGRGGNQPQHF. Supplemented by reference TRBV18 and TRBJ1-5, the full variable domain reads NAGVMQNPRHLVRRRGQEARLRCSPMKGHSHVYWYRQLPEEGLKFMVYLQKENIIDESGMPKERFSAEFPKEGPSILRIQQVVRGDSAAYFCASSPLGTGRGGNQPQHFGDGTRLSIL.

The chain joins TRBV18 to TRBJ2-1; possibly TRBD1 for D (6 bases). The CDR3 loop spans 15 amino acids. Per germline, CDR1 KGHSH and CDR2 LQKENI. V was cut by 6 bases and J by 8 bases, with 20 bases left in between. DNA of the CDR3: TGTGCCAGCTCCCCATCAGACAGGTTACTTCATGAGCAGTTCTTC. Translation gives CASSPSDRLLHEQFF.

Here the CDR3 reads CASSQYGHTQETQYF. The CDR3, as DNA: TGTGCCAGCAGCCAATATGGACATACCCAAGAGACCCAGTACTTC. The chain uses TRBV3-1 (or the pseudogene TRBV3-2) and TRBJ2-5; TRBD1 might be the D (5 bases). Germline V CDR1 and CDR2: LGHDT, YNNKEL (reference sequence). The CDR3 extends over 15 amino acids. Trimming left V 2 bases short and J 1 base short, with 11 bases between.

J is TRBJ1-2 and V is TRBV28, with D maybe TRBD1 (6 bases). The CDR3 length is 14 residues. Trimming removed 2 bases from V and 4 bases from J, with 11 bases in between. Germline CDR1 is MDHEN and CDR2 is SYDVKM. This chain's CDR3 is CASSLPGVAYGYTF. The CDR3 coding sequence is TGTGCCAGCAGTTTACCAGGGGTGGCCTATGGCTACACCTTC.

The gene calls are TRBV3-1 (or the pseudogene TRBV3-2) and TRBJ1-4; D is undetermined. Germline CDR1 and CDR2: LGHDT and YNNKEL (reference sequence). The CDR3 totals 14 residues. V lost 1 base to trimming and J lost 5 bases, with 8 bases between them. The CDR3 loop is CASSQGSINEKLFF. The CDR3 DNA reads TGTGCCAGCAGCCAAGGGTCTATAAATGAAAAACTGTTTTTT.

This clone was seen only a few times. The DNA for the CDR3 is TGTGCCACCAGCAGAGGGACAGAAGCTAACTATGGCTACACCTTC. It codes for CATSRGTEANYGYTF. V is TRBV15 and J is TRBJ1-2; tentative D call: TRBD1 (6 bases). The V and J ends lost 1 base and 0 bases respectively, with 9 bases between them. The germline V gene encodes CDR1 LNHNV and CDR2 YYDKDF (reference sequence). This CDR3 contains 15 residues.

CDR3 nucleotides: TGTGCCAGCAGCAGGCCGGGACAGGAACGAAACGAGCAGTACTTC. Its protein product is CASSRPGQERNEQYF. The chain couples TRBV11-2 to TRBJ2-7, with 8 nucleotides matching TRBD1. Per germline, CDR1 SGHAT and CDR2 FQNNGV. The CDR3 spans 15 residues. The trim removed 5 bases at V and 5 bases at J, leaving 11 bases unmatched.